This TCR beta chain was profiled in a study of identical twins. Regarding the study as a whole: Among beta out-of-frame sequences, excess sharing between twins appeared weaker. Partial confounding of zero-insertion analyses by invariant MAIT and iNKT cells was possible.

This CDR3 region has 15 residues. Trimming removed 4 bases from V and 4 bases from J, with 16 bases in between. Germline V gene lookup returns CDR1 LGHNA and CDR2 YSLEER. In the case of this clonotype: Its target is not known.

A universal primer site arose from template switching, and cDNA bore unique molecular identifiers. TCRdb independently ran MiXCR on the 5' RACE reads; one entry per CDR3 protein. Of about 520,000 distinct CDR3 sequences detected, 20% to 25% appear once; the ten largest clones hold under 0.95%. These same records also appear under a second study, on T cells expressing NK-cell markers. That source adds: Sequencing of TCR beta repertoires drew on sorted CD3+CD56+NKG2C+, CD3+CD56+NKG2C- and CD3+CD56-NKG2C+ T cells.

The chain has TRBV4-3 and TRBJ1-2; unclear D gene. Input material: CD4+ T cells sorted from blood. This clonotype was obtained from a woman between 18 and 29 years old in good health. DNA for the CDR3: TGCGCCAGCAGCCGTACCCCAGCAGGCGGCTATGGCTACACCTTC. Translating it yields CASSRTPAGGYGYTF.